This T cell receptor (beta chain) was found in a study of blood T cell repertoires in COVID-19. With 5 bases clipped from V and 5 bases from J, the junction kept 17 bases outside the gene matches. Looked up from germline, CDR1 is MNHEY and CDR2 is SMNVEV (reference sequence). The CDR3 loop spans 17 amino acids. Sequenced by immunoSEQ multiplex PCR; TCRdb stores in-frame clones only, minus some. The table has approximately 150,000 clones, roughly 87% seen once; the top ten hold roughly 1.2%. Sequencing input: PBMCs or T cells enriched from blood (not recorded which). The source is a human donor with acute COVID-19. The donor label of this sample is uncertain. This chain connects TRBV27 to TRBJ1-1, with TRBD1 matching over 7 bases. For the CDR3, the DNA is TGTGCCAGCAGTGCGCAGTTTGGACAGGTGATCATAACTGAAGCTTTCTTT. It codes for CASSAQFGQVIITEAFF.